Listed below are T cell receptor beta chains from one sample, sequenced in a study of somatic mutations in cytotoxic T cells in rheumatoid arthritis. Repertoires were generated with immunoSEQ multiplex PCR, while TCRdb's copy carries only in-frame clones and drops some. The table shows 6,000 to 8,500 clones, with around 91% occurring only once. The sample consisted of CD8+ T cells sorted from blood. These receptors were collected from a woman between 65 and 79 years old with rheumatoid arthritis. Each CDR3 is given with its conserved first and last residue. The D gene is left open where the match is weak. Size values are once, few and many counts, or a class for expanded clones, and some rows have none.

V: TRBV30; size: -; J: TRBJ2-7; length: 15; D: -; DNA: TGTGCCTGGAGTGTAACCGGGGGATTCTCCTACGAGCAGTACTTC; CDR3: CAWSVTGGFSYEQYF
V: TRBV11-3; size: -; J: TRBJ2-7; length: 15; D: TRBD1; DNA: TGTGCCAGCAACCGAGGACAGGGAAGTTGGCACGAGCAGTACTTC; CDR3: CASNRGQGSWHEQYF
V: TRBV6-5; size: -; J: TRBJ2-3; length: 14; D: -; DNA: TGTGCCAGCAGTTGGGACTCGAGCACAGATACGCAGTATTTT; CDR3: CASSWDSSTDTQYF
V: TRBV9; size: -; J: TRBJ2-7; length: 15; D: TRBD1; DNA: TGTGCCAGCAGTCCCCCGGGACAGGGAGCCCACGAGCAGTACTTC; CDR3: CASSPPGQGAHEQYF
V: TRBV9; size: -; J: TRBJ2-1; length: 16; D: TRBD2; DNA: TGTGCCAGCAGCGTAGTCCCTAGCGGGGGGACGAATGAGCAGTTCTTC; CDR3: CASSVVPSGGTNEQFF
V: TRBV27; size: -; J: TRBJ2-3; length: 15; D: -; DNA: TGTGCCAGCAGTTTTGGTTTTGGCTTTTCAGATACGCAGTATTTT; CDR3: CASSFGFGFSDTQYF
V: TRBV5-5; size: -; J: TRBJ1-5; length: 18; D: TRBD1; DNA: TGTGCCAGCAGCTCCGAACCGGGACAGATTTATAGCAATCAGCCCCAGCATTTT; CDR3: CASSSEPGQIYSNQPQHF
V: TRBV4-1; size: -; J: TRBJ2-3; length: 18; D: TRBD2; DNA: TGCGCCAGCAGCCAAGATTTGGGGGAGGGCCGGAGCACAGATACGCAGTATTTT; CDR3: CASSQDLGEGRSTDTQYF
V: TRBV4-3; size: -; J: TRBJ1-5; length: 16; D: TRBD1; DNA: TGCGCCAGCAGCCAGGCAGCCGGGACAGTCATACAGCCCCAGCATTTT; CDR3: CASSQAAGTVIQPQHF
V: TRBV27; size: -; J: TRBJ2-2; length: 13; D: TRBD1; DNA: TGTGCCAGCAGTTTTACAGGGGCCGGGGAGCTGTTTTTT; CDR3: CASSFTGAGELFF
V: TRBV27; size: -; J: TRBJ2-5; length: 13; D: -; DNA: TGTGCCAGCAGTCCCTTGCGTGAAGAGACCCAGTACTTC; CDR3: CASSPLREETQYF
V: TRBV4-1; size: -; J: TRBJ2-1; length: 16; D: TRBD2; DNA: TGCGCCAGCAGCCGTGGACTAGCGGGGCTTTACAATGAGCAGTTCTTC; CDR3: CASSRGLAGLYNEQFF
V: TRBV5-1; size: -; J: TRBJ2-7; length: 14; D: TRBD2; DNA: TGCGCCAGCAGCTTGGACACTAGCGGGAGCCCGGCTTACTTC; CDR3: CASSLDTSGSPAYF
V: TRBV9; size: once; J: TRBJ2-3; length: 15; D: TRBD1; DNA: TGTGCCAGCAGCCGACAGGGGGCCCTAGGGGATACGCAGTATTTT; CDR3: CASSRQGALGDTQYF
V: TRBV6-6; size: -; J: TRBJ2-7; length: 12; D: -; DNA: TGTGCCAGCACCCTATCAGAGGAAGAGCAGTACTTC; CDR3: CASTLSEEEQYF
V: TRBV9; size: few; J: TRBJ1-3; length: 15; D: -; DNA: TGTGCCAGCAGCGTAGAGGGGTACTCTGGAAACACCATATATTTT; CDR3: CASSVEGYSGNTIYF
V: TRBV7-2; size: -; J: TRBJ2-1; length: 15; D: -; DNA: TGTGCCAGCAGCTTAGTTCAGGGATTAGGCAATGAGCAGTTCTTC; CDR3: CASSLVQGLGNEQFF
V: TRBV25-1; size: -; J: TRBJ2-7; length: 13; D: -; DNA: TGTGCCAGCAGTGAGACAGGAGCCTACGAGCAGTACTTC; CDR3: CASSETGAYEQYF
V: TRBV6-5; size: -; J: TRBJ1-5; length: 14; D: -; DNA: TGTGCCAGCAGTTACTCCCCGGGAAATCAGCCCCAGCATTTT; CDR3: CASSYSPGNQPQHF
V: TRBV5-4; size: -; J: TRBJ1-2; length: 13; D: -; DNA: TGTGCCAGCAGTTTAGGGACTACTTATGGCTACACCTTC; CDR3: CASSLGTTYGYTF
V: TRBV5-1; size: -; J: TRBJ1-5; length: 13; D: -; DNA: TGCGCCAGCAGCTTGTGGAGGGACCAGCCCCAGCATTTT; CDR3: CASSLWRDQPQHF
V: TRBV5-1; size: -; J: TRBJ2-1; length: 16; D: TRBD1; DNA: TGCGCCAGCAGCTTGGCGGAGGGACAGGTCTACAATGAGCAGTTCTTC; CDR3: CASSLAEGQVYNEQFF
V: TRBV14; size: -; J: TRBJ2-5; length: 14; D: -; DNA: TGTGCCAGCAGCGTAACAGGGAGCCAAGAGACCCAGTACTTC; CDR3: CASSVTGSQETQYF
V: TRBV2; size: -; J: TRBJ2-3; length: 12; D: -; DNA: TGTGCCAGCAGGACAGGCGGAGATACGCAGTATTTT; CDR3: CASRTGGDTQYF
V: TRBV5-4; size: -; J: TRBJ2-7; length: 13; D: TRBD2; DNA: TGTGCCAGCAGCTTGTCGGGGGGCTACGAGCAGTACTTC; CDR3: CASSLSGGYEQYF